Listed below are T cell receptor beta chains from one sample, sequenced in a study of T cell clusters in autoimmune cytopenias. TCRdb reprocessed the multiplex PCR reads and stores each CDR3 protein as one record, lacking DNA. This sample's table reports over 2,000 distinct CDR3 sequences. The sample consisted of peripheral blood. The receptors shown here come from a human donor with an autoimmune cytopenia or autoimmune hepatitis (not recorded which). Both conserved end residues are part of each CDR3. Clone size appears in some rows only: once, few, many, or a class for an expanded clone.

TRBJ2-2 | medium-sized | TRBV5-1 | CASSLAVLRQNTGELFF
TRBJ2-3 | medium-sized | TRBV12-3/TRBV12-4 | CASRETSGSPARGTQYF
TRBJ2-5 | - | TRBV6-5 | CASSPHWRRGGGLDLYQETQYF
TRBJ2-3 | medium-sized | TRBV6-2/TRBV6-3 | CASSYSKYGAGGPPDTQYF
TRBJ2-2 | medium-sized | TRBV6-1 | CASSSGTGDTGELFF
TRBJ2-1 | - | TRBV5-1 | CASSSTPGGRTNEQFF
TRBJ1-4 | - | TRBV4-2 | CASSQLPEKLFF
TRBJ2-7 | medium-sized | TRBV30 | CAWSPGLTSSYEQYF
TRBJ1-1 | medium-sized | TRBV30 | CAWRGSMGMNTEAFF
TRBJ1-1 | medium-sized | TRBV28 | CASSLSLGGVGTEAFF
TRBJ2-1 | medium-sized | TRBV18 | CASSPRGAGKNEQFF
TRBJ1-2 | - | TRBV28 | CASSPSDSAYGYTF
TRBJ2-7 | medium-sized | TRBV30 | CAWSVLGQGSSYEQYF
TRBJ2-1 | - | TRBV28 | CASSPSQGMNEQFF
TRBJ1-2 | medium-sized | TRBV6-5 | CASSYGRVNYGYTF
TRBJ2-5 | large | TRBV27 | CASSPTSEETQYF
TRBJ2-5 | medium-sized | TRBV6-1 | CASSESRLGQETQYF
TRBJ2-2 | medium-sized | TRBV5-6 | CASSLAFDGRGTGELFF
TRBJ1-4 | medium-sized | TRBV30 | CAWSVQGGGKLFF
TRBJ1-2 | medium-sized | TRBV6-5 | CASRPGTGIWDGYTF
TRBJ2-1 | - | TRBV20-1 | CSARKDYLPGNEQFF
TRBJ1-2 | medium-sized | TRBV6-5 | CASSYSDSQGSYGYTF
TRBJ1-2 | medium-sized | TRBV6-1 | CASSDRGQGYGYTF
TRBJ1-2 | medium-sized | TRBV7-9 | CASSLVPGGYGYTF
TRBJ2-7 | - | TRBV20-1 | CSARRRDFSYEQYF
TRBJ2-1 | medium-sized | TRBV6-1 | CASSEPGQGANEQFF
TRBJ2-5 | medium-sized | TRBV7-6 | CASSLGSTSAETQYF
TRBJ1-1 | medium-sized | TRBV29-1 | CSAGGQLNTEAFF
TRBJ2-1 | - | TRBV18 | CASSHPGLAGREQFF
TRBJ2-5 | - | TRBV15 | CATSRDLGGRNPPQYF
TRBJ2-5 | medium-sized | TRBV6-5 | CASRLERRETQYF
TRBJ1-6 | medium-sized | TRBV5-1 | CASSGQGFSPLHF
TRBJ1-2 | - | TRBV5-1 | CASSWDRNGYTF
TRBJ2-2 | - | TRBV24-1 | CATGGNTGELFF
TRBJ2-7 | medium-sized | TRBV6-2/TRBV6-3 | CATAETSGAVKQYF
TRBJ1-3 | medium-sized | TRBV7-6 | CASSSRTGADSGNTIYF
TRBJ1-1 | medium-sized | TRBV30 | CAWSVRGNTEAFF
TRBJ2-2 | medium-sized | TRBV14 | CASSRTSANTGELFF
TRBJ1-1 | - | TRBV6-5 | CASKGGPGTGGTEAFF